These 5 T cell receptor beta chains were sequenced from one sample in a study of identical twins. TCRdb re-derived calls from the 5' RACE reads in MiXCR, one entry per CDR3 protein. Among some 270,000 distinct CDR3 sequences, about 8.9% were seen once, and the ten largest hold over 2.5%. These data are also associated with another study on yellow fever vaccine responses in identical twins.

What was sequenced was CD8+ T cells sorted from blood. The receptors here all came from a woman under 30 in good health.

This clonotype has only a few counts. The CDR3 nucleotides are TGCAGCGTTCACATTGGAAGGGAAAAACTGTTTTTT. Its protein is CSVHIGREKLFF. The chain couples TRBV29-1 to TRBJ1-4; D not certain. Germline CDR1 is SQVTM and CDR2 is ANQGSEA. This CDR3 comprises 12 residues. Trimming stripped 5 bases from V and 8 bases from J, with 12 bases between.

V gene TRBV11-2 combines with J gene TRBJ1-1, with TRBD1 as a possible D gene (5 bases). The V and J ends lost 1 base and 1 base respectively, with 10 bases between them. This CDR3 comprises 15 residues. The germline gives CDR1 SGHAT, CDR2 FQNNGV. CDR3 coding DNA: TGTGCCAGCAGCTTAGCTACGGGGCAGAACACTGAAGCTTTCTTT. The encoded protein is CASSLATGQNTEAFF.

This clonotype was seen a handful of times. This rearrangement joins TRBV13 to TRBJ2-7; TRBD2 matches 10 bases. Unmatched junction bases numbered 4, after V lost 2 bases and J lost 3 bases. This CDR3 contains 15 residues. Per germline, CDR1 PRHDT and CDR2 FYEKMQ (reference sequence). CDR3 amino acids: CASSLPLAGVYEQYF. In DNA, the CDR3 is TGTGCCAGCAGCTTACCTCTAGCGGGGGTCTACGAGCAGTACTTC.

This clonotype was counted ten times or more. This rearrangement joins TRBV24-1 to TRBJ2-3; D not resolved. Trimming stripped 3 bases from V and 2 bases from J, with 11 bases between. There are 15 residues in the CDR3. The V gene's germline CDR1 is KGHDR and CDR2 SFDVKD. The CDR3 DNA reads as TGTGCCACCAGTGATCCCCTTGATACCACAGATACGCAGTATTTT. This translates into CATSDPLDTTDTQYF.

Only a few counts were recorded for this clonotype. The chain joins TRBV13 to TRBJ2-7; 8 bases map to TRBD1. Germline V gives CDR1 PRHDT, CDR2 FYEKMQ (reference sequence). This CDR3 contains 15 residues. After removal of 5 bases from V and 6 bases from J, the junction contained 12 bases not matched to a gene. The CDR3 loop is CASSAARQGSLEQYF. Written as DNA, the CDR3 is TGTGCCAGCAGCGCCGCGCGACAGGGGTCTCTCGAGCAGTACTTC. The full variable domain, its missing parts supplied by reference TRBV13 and TRBJ2-7, is AAGVIQSPRHLIKEKRETATLKCYPIPRHDTVYWYQQGPGQDPQFLISFYEKMQSDKGSIPDRFSAQQFSDYHSELNMSSLELGDSALYFCASSAARQGSLEQYFGPGTRLTVT.